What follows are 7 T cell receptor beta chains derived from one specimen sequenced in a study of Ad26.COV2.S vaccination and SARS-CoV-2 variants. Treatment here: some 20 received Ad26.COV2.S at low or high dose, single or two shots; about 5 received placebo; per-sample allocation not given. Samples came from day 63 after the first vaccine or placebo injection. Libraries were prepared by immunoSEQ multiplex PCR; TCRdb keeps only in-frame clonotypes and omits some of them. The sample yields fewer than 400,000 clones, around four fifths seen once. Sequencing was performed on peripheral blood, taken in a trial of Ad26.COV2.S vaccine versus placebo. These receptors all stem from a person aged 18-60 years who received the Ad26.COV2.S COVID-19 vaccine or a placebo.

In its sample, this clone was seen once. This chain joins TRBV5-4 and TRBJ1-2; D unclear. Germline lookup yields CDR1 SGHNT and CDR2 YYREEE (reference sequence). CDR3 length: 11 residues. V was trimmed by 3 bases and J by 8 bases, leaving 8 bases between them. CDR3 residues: CASSWVGGYTF. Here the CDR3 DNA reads TGTGCCAGCAGCTGGGTAGGGGGCTACACCTTC. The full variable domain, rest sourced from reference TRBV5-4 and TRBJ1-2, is ETGVTQSPTHLIKTRGQQVTLRCSSQSGHNTVSWYQQALGQGPQFIFQYYREEENGRGNFPPRFSGLQFPNYSSELNVNALELDDSALYLCASSWVGGYTFGSGTRLTVV.

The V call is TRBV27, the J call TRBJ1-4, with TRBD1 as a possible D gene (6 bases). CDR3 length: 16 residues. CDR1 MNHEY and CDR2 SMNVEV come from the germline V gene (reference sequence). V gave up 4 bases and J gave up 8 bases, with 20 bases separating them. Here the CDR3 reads CASSSPRTVGKEKLFF. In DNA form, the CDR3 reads TGTGCCAGCAGTTCTCCCAGGACAGTGGGAAAGGAAAAACTGTTTTTT.

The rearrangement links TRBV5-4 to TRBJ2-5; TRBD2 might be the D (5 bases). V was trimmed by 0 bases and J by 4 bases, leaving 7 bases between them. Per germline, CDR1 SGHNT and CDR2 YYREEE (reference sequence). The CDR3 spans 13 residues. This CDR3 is CASSLGGRETQYF. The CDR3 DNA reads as TGTGCCAGCAGCTTGGGCGGGCGAGAGACCCAGTACTTC.

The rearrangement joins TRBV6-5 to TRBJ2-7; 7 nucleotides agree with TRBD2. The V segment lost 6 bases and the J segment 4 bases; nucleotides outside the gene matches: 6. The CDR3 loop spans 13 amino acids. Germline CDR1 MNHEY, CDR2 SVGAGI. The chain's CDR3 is CASREAGVYEQYF. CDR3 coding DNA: TGTGCCAGCAGGGAGGCGGGGGTGTACGAGCAGTACTTC.

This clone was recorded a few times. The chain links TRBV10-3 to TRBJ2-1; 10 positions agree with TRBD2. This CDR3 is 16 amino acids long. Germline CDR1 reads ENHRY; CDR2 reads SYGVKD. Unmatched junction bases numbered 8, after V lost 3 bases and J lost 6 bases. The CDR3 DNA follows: TGTGCCATCAGTGACCCGAGCGGGGGGGCCAGCAATGAGCAGTTCTTC. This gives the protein CAISDPSGGASNEQFF.

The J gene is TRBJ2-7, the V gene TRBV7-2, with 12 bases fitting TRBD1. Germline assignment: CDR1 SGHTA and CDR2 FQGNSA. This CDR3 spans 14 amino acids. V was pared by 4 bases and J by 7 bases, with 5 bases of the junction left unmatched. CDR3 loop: CASSWDRGPKEQYF. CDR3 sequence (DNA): TGTGCCAGCAGCTGGGACAGGGGGCCGAAAGAGCAGTACTTC.

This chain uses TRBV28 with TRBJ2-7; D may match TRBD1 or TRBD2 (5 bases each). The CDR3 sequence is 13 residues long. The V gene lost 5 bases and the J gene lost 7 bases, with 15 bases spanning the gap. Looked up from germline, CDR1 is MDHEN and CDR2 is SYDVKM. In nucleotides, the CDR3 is TGTGCCAGCAGTCCCCCGGGGACCGAGGAGCAGTACTTC. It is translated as CASSPPGTEEQYF.